Included here is one T cell receptor beta chain sequence, with context. This record comes from a study of cytomegalovirus exposure and HLA in healthy donors. Profiling relied on immunoSEQ multiplex PCR, and the TCRdb table lists in-frame clones only, not all of them. The table has approximately 72,000 clones, 85% to 95% seen once. There are 15 residues in the CDR3. From germline, CDR1 is SGHNT and CDR2 YYREEE (reference sequence). Trimming removed 1 base from V and 2 bases from J; junction bases left unmatched: 5. Sequencing was performed on PBMCs. The chain combines TRBV5-4 with TRBJ2-7; 8 bases are shared with TRBD2. This receptor was identified in a woman between 18 and 29 years old in good health and CMV-seronegative. Written as DNA, the CDR3 is TGTGCCAGCAGCTTGATAGGTAGCGGGGCCTACGAGCAGTACTTC. It encodes CASSLIGSGAYEQYF.